This TCR beta chain was captured by sequencing in a study of low-dose radiotherapy and immunotherapy resistance in tumors (dated by TCRdb to between 2021 and 2023). Turning to the overall study: Cohort 1 received 0.5 Gy per fraction every 2 weeks, with a prescribed total PTV dose of 6.5 Gy. Eight patients were included in the translational analysis, namely three from the first dose cohort plus the first five from the second dose cohort. For Cohort 2, the dose was 1 Gy per fraction given every two weeks, adding up to 13 Gy in total across 26 weeks. Intravenous cyclophosphamide at 200 mg/m2 was administered every two weeks, one day ahead of each radiation and immunotherapy administration. The trial did not randomize participants into treatment groups. Aspirin 300 mg was taken orally once daily by patients for four cycles, starting on cycle 1 day 1. Nivolumab and ipilimumab were both given intravenously, with nivolumab at a 240 mg flat dose every two weeks and ipilimumab at 1 mg/kg every six weeks.

Data came from an Illumina HiSeq 2500. First-strand cDNA was synthesized with Superscript III and a set of TRAV- and TRBV-specific primers, covering both TCRalpha and TCRbeta chains. TCRs were amplified with Phusion for about 20 PCR cycles using a constant-region primer together with the adapter attached to the V primers. Isolated mRNA was amplified with the MessageAmp II aRNA Amplification Kit, using a roughly 15-hour in vitro transcription at 37°C. mRNA for TCR sequencing was isolated with the Dynabeads mRNA DIRECT Purification Kit. Indexed Illumina adapters were added in a second Phusion PCR of roughly 27 cycles, and the PCR products were purified with AMPure XP beads. The study's processing was this. Using custom Perl scripts, TCR sequences encoding the same protein were pooled, out-of-frame sequences were removed, and the abundance of each clonotype was computed. TCR sequences supported by only a single read were excluded from analysis. Shannon entropy, Gini index, clonality, richness, and the frequency of TCRs shared between repertoires were included as repertoire metrics. TCRdb reworked the public reads: Q25 trimming with fastp, MiXCR clone assembly, productive beta chains retained. Rows with a matching CDR3 protein are joined into one entry that keeps the most common DNA and genes. What appears here as the V and J calls and clone size reflects TCRdb's work, not the paper's. The sample profile shows more than 45,000 distinct CDR3 sequences; about 25% of them were found once. Roughly 5.6% of the sample belongs to the ten largest clones.

Concerning this clonotype itself: Its antigen remains undetermined. Base qualities are missing; no much larger clone stands one base away.

Read against the paper, the sample's time point label means: before trial treatment. Donors were enrolled in RACIN, a single-arm phase I dose-escalation trial combining nivolumab, ipilimumab, aspirin, low-dose cyclophosphamide and low-dose radiotherapy. To be eligible, a patient needed to have an advanced solid tumor that was TIL-negative. Including the terminal cysteine and phenylalanine, the CDR3 comprises 20 residues. Of all the DNA, just the CDR3 is kept, 60 bases in frame from base 1. Unmatched junction bases come to 17, with V trimmed by 0 bases and J by 6 bases. The germline V gene (reference sequence) supplies CDR1 SGHKS and CDR2 YYEKEE.

The chain was built from TRBV5-5 and TRBJ2-2; 10 bases in the middle match TRBD2. Specimen: PBMCs, collected before treatment. The TCR was taken from a male donor with prostate cancer. The DNA is as follows: TGTGCCAGCAGCTTGGGTTTTTTGTACAGCGGGGGGGCAGTATCCGGGGAGCTGTTTTTT. Its translation is CASSLGFLYSGGAVSGELFF.